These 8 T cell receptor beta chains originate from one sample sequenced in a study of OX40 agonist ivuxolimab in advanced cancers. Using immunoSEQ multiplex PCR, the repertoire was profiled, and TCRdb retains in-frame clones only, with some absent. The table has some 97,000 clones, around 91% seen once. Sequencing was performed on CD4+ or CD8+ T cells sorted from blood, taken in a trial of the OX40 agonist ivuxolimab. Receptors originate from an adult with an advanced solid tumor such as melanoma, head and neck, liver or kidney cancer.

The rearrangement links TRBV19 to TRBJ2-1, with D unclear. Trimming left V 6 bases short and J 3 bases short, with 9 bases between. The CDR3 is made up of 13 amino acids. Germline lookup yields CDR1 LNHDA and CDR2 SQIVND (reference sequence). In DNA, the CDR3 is TGTGCCAGTAGCTCAAATATCTACAATGAGCAGTTCTTC. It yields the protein CASSSNIYNEQFF.

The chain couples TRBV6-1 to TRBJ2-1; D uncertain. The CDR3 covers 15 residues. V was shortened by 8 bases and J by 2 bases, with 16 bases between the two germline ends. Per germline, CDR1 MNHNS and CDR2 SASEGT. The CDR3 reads CASLPMGSTYNEQFF. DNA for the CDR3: TGTGCCAGCCTACCTATGGGCAGTACCTACAATGAGCAGTTCTTC.

CDR3: CATSRPRTVMNTEAFF. CDR3 in DNA: TGTGCCACCAGCAGACCACGGACAGTAATGAACACTGAAGCTTTCTTT. The V gene is TRBV15, the J gene TRBJ1-1; the D gene is possibly TRBD1 (6 bases). The CDR3 is made up of 16 amino acids. Germline V gives CDR1 LNHNV, CDR2 YYDKDF (reference sequence). Deletions cut 2 bases from V and 0 bases from J, with 13 bases between.

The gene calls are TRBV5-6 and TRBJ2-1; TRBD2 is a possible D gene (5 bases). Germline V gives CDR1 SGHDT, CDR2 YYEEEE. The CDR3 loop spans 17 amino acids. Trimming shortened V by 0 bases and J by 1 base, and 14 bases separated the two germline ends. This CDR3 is CASSLALADLSYNEQFF. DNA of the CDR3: TGTGCCAGCAGCTTGGCCCTAGCCGATCTATCCTACAATGAGCAGTTCTTC.

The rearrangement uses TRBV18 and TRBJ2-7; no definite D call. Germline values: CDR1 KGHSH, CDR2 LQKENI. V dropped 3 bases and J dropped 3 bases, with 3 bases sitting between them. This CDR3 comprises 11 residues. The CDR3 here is CASSPLYEQYF. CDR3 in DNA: TGTGCCAGCTCACCCCTCTACGAGCAGTACTTC. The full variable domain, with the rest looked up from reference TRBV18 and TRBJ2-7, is NAGVMQNPRHLVRRRGQEARLRCSPMKGHSHVYWYRQLPEEGLKFMVYLQKENIIDESGMPKERFSAEFPKEGPSILRIQQVVRGDSAAYFCASSPLYEQYFGPGTRLTVT.

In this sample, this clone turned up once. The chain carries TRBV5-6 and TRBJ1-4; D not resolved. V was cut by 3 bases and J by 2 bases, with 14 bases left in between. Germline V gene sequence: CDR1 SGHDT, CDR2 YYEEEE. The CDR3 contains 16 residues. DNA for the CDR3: TGTGCCAGCAGCTACCGACCGGACCGTACTAATGAAAAACTGTTTTTT. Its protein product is CASSYRPDRTNEKLFF.

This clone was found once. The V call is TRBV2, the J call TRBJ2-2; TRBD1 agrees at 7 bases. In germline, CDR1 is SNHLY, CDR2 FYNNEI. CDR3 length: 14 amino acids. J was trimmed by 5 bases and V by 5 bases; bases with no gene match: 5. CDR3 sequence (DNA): TGTGCCAGCAGTACAGGGGAGAGGACCGGGGAGCTGTTTTTT. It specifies CASSTGERTGELFF. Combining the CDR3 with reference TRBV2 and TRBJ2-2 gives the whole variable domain EPEVTQTPSHQVTQMGQEVILRCVPISNHLYFYWYRQILGQKVEFLVSFYNNEISEKSEIFDDQFSVERPDGSNFTLKIRSTKLEDSAMYFCASSTGERTGELFFGEGSRLTVL.

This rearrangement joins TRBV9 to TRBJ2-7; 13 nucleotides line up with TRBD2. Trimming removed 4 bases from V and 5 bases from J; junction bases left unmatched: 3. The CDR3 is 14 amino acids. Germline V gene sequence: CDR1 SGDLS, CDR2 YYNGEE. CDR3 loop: CASSPGLAGDEQYF. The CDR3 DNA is TGTGCCAGCAGCCCAGGACTAGCGGGGGACGAGCAGTACTTC.